The present T cell receptor (beta chain) was sequenced within a study of cytomegalovirus exposure and HLA in healthy donors. Whole-study results and caveats: The authors later found TCR association rates varying by HLA locus, with DRB1 most and HLA-C fewest. Reports indicate that TCR beta sequences accurately predicted the HLA-A and HLA-B alleles of most subjects.

V was clipped by 3 bases and J by 1 base; unmatched bases: 0. The CDR3 totals 13 residues. The germline gives CDR1 KGHSH, CDR2 LQKENI. PCR involved 60 Vbeta and 13 Jbeta primers. Some clones are missing from TCRdb's copy, which holds only in-frame ones; the method was immunoSEQ multiplex PCR. Seen here are about 190,000 clones, roughly 83% observed once, and the top ten hold 1.2%. On this clone: What it binds is not known.

This receptor was identified in a boy aged 2-15 years in good health and CMV-seronegative. This chain joins TRBV18 and TRBJ2-7; TRBD2 aligns across 7 bases. Material for sequencing was PBMCs. The DNA of the CDR3 is TGTGCCAGCTCACCGGGGGGGTCCTACGAGCAGTACTTC. It translates to CASSPGGSYEQYF.